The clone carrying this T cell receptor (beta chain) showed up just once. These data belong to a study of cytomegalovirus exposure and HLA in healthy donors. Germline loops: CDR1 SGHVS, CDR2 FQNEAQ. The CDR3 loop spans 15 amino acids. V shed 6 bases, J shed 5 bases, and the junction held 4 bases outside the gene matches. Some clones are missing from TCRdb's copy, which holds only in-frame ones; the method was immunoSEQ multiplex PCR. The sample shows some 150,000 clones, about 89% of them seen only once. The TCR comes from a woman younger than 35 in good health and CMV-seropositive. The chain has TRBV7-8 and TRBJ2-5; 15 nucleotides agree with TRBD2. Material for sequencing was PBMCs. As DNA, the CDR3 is TGTGCCAGCAGAAGAGGACTAGCGGGAGGGGAGACCCAGTACTTC. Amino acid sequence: CASRRGLAGGETQYF. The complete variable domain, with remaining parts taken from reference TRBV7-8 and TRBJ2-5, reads GAGVSQSPRYKVAKRGQDVALRCDPISGHVSLFWYQQALGQGPEFLTYFQNEAQLDKSGLPSDRFFAERPEGSVSTLKIQRTQQEDSAVYLCASRRGLAGGETQYFGPGTRLLVL.